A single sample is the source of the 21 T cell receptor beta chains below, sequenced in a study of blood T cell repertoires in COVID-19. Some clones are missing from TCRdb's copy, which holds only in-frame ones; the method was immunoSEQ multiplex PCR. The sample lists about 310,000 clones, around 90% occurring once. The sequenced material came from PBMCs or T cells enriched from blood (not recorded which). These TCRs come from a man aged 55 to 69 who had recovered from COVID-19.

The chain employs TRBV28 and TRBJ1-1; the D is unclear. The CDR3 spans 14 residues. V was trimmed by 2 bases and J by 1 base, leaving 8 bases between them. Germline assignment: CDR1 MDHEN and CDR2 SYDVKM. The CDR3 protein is CASSLLAGNTEAFF. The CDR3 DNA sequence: TGTGCCAGCAGTTTACTAGCAGGGAACACTGAAGCTTTCTTT.

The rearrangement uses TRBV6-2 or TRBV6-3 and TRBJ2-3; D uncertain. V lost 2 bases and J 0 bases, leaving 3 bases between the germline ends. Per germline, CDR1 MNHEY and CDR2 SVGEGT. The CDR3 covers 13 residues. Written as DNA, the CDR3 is TGTGCCAGCAGTTACCAGAGCACAGATACGCAGTATTTT. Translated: CASSYQSTDTQYF.

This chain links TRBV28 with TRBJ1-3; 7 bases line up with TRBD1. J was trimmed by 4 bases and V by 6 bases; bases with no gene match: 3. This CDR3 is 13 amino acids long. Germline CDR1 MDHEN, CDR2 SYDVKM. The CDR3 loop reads CASRRTGGNTIYF. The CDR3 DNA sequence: TGTGCCAGCAGAAGGACAGGAGGAAACACCATATATTTT.

The chain's CDR3 is CASSQAGQDEKLFF. The CDR3 DNA reads as TGCGCCAGCAGCCAGGCGGGGCAAGATGAAAAACTGTTTTTT. The J gene is TRBJ1-4, the V gene TRBV5-1, with D possibly matching TRBD1 (5 bases). Trimming took off 4 bases at V and 6 bases at J, with 13 bases between the two ends. The CDR3 is made up of 14 amino acids. Germline CDR1 is SGHRS and CDR2 is YFSETQ.

The CDR3 DNA reads TGTGCCAGCGGGCTAGCGCTTAACACCGGGGAGCTGTTTTTT. Translation gives CASGLALNTGELFF. The chain employs TRBV7-9 and TRBJ2-2; possibly TRBD2 for D (6 bases). Trimming stripped 8 bases from V and 2 bases from J, with 12 bases between. The CDR3 totals 14 residues. Germline values: CDR1 SEHNR, CDR2 FQNEAQ (reference sequence).

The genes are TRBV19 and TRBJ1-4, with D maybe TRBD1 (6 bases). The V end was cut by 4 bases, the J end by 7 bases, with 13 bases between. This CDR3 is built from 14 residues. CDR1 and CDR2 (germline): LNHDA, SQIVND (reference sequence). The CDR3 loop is CASSKQRGSEKLFF. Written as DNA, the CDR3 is TGTGCCAGTAGTAAACAGAGGGGGAGTGAAAAACTGTTTTTT. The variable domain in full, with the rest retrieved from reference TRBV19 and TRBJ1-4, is DGGITQSPKYLFRKEGQNVTLSCEQNLNHDAMYWYRQDPGQGLRLIYYSQIVNDFQKGDIAEGYSVSREKKESFPLTVTSAQKNPTAFYLCASSKQRGSEKLFFGSGTQLSVL.

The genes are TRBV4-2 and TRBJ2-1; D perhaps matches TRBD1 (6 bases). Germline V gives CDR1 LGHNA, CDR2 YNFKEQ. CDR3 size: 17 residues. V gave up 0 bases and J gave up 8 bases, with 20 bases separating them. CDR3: CASSQDPHRERYDEQFF. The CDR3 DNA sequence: TGTGCCAGCAGCCAAGATCCCCACAGGGAAAGATATGATGAGCAGTTCTTC.

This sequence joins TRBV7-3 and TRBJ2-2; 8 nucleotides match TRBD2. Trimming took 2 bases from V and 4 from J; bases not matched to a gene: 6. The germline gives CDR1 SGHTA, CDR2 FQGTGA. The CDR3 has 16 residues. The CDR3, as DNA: TGTGCCAGCAGCTTAGGGGCGGGAGGAGTCACCGGGGAGCTGTTTTTT. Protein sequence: CASSLGAGGVTGELFF. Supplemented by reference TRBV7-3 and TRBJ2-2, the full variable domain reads GAGVSQTPSNKVTEKGKYVELRCDPISGHTALYWYRQSLGQGPEFLIYFQGTGAADDSGLPNDRFFAVRPEGSVSTLKIQRTERGDSAVYLCASSLGAGGVTGELFFGEGSRLTVL.

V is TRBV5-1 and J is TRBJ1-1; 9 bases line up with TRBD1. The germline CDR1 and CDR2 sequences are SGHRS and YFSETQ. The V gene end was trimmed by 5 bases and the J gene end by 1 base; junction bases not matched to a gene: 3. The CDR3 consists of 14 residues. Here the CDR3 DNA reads TGCGCCAGCAGTACGGGACAGGGGAACACTGAAGCTTTCTTT. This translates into CASSTGQGNTEAFF.

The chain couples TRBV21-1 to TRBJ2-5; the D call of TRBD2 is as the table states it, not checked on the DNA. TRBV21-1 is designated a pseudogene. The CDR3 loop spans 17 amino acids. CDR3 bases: TGTGCCAGCAGCAATTTTAGCGGGAGGACACCACAAGAGACCCAGTACTTC. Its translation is CASSNFSGRTPQETQYF.

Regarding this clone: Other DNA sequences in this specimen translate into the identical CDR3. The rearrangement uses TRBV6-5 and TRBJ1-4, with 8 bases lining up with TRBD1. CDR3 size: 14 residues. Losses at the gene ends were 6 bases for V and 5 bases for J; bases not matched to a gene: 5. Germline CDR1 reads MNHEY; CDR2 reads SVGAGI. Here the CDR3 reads CASRRTGTNEKLFF. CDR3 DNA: TGTGCCAGCAGAAGGACAGGGACGAATGAAAAACTGTTTTTT.

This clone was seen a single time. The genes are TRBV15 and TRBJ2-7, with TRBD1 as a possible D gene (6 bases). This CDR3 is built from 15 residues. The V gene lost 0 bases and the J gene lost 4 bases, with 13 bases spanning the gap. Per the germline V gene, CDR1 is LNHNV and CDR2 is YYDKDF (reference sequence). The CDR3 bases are TGTGCCACCAGCAGAGATCTGAACAGGGAGTACGAGCAGTACTTC. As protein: CATSRDLNREYEQYF.

The CDR3 protein is CASSFVDRVNTEAFF. CDR3 nucleotides: TGCGCCAGCAGCTTTGTGGACAGGGTCAACACTGAAGCTTTCTTT. V is TRBV5-1 and J is TRBJ1-1; TRBD1 matches 8 bases. The CDR3 covers 15 residues. Unmatched junction bases numbered 5, after V lost 2 bases and J lost 2 bases. Germline V lookup: CDR1 SGHRS, CDR2 YFSETQ.

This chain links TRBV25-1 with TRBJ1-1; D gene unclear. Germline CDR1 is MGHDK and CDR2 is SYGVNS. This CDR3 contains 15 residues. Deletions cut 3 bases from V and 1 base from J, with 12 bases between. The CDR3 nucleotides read TGTGCCAGCAGTGACCCCGGCCGGGGGAACACTGAAGCTTTCTTT. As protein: CASSDPGRGNTEAFF.

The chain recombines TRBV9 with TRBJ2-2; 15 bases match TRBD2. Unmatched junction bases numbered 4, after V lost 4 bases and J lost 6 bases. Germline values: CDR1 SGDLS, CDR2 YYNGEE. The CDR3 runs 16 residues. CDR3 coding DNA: TGTGCCAGCAGCTTGGGACTAGCGGGAGGAGCCGGGGAGCTGTTTTTT. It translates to CASSLGLAGGAGELFF.

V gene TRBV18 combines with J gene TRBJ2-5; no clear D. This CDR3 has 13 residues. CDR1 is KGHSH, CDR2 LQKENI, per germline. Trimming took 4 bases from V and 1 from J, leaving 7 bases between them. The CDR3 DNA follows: TGTGCCAGCTCACGCGGTCGCCAAGAGACCCAGTACTTC. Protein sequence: CASSRGRQETQYF.

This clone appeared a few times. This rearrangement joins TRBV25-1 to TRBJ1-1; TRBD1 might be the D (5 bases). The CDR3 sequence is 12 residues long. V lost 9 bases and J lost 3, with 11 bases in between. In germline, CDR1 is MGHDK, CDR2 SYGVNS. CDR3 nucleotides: TGTGCCAGTGGTCTCAGGGACACTGAAGCTTTCTTT. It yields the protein CASGLRDTEAFF.

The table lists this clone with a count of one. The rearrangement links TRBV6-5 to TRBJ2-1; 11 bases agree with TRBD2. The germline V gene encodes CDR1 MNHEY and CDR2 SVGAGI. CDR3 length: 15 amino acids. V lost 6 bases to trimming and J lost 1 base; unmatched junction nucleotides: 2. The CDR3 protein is CASRGTSGSYNEQFF. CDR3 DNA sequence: TGTGCCAGCAGGGGGACTAGCGGTTCCTACAATGAGCAGTTCTTC.

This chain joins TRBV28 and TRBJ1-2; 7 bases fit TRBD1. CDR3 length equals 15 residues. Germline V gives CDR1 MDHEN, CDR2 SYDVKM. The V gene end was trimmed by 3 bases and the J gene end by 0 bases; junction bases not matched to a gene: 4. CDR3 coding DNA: TGTGCCAGCAGTTTTTACGGGACAGCTAACTATGGCTACACCTTC. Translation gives CASSFYGTANYGYTF.

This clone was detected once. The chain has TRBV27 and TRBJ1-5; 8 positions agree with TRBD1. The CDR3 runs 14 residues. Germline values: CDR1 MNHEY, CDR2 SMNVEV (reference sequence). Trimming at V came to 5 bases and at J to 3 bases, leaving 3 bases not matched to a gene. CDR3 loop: CASSGTGDNQPQHF. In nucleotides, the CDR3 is TGTGCCAGCAGTGGGACAGGAGACAATCAGCCCCAGCATTTT.

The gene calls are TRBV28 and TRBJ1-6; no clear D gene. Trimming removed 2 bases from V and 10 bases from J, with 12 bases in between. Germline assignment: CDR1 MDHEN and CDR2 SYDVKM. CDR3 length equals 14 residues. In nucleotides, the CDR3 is TGTGCCAGCAGTTTACGCATATCAGGCTCACCCCTCCACTTT. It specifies CASSLRISGSPLHF.